This T cell receptor beta chain was sequenced during a study of blood T cell repertoires in COVID-19. About the research overall: Some COVID-19 samples were acute and others convalescent; all came from the United States, Italy and Spain. From T cells, B-cell-depleted T cells, or PBMCs came the material, which was cDNA or gDNA.

CDR3 size: 17 residues. V was cut by 0 bases and J by 1 base, with 15 bases left in between. CDR1 and CDR2 from the germline V gene are LGHDT and YNNKEL (reference sequence). In the study's own analysis: Amplified reference gene primers provided the basis for estimating nucleated cell counts. Sequencing was performed with immunoSEQ multiplex PCR; in TCRdb, only in-frame clones are kept and a portion is missing. V and J calls and clone size are given by that table; D and trimming were obtained from the DNA. The data hold 170,000 or so clones, with roughly 84% observed a single time. This receptor was obtained from a man between 18 and 35 years old with active or convalescent COVID-19. The chain recombines TRBV3-1 (or the pseudogene TRBV3-2) with TRBJ2-5; a weak D match, TRBD1 (6 bases). The sample was peripheral blood. CDR3 protein: CASSQDRGRGFQETQYF. CDR3 bases: TGTGCCAGCAGCCAAGATCGGGGCAGGGGATTCCAAGAGACCCAGTACTTC.